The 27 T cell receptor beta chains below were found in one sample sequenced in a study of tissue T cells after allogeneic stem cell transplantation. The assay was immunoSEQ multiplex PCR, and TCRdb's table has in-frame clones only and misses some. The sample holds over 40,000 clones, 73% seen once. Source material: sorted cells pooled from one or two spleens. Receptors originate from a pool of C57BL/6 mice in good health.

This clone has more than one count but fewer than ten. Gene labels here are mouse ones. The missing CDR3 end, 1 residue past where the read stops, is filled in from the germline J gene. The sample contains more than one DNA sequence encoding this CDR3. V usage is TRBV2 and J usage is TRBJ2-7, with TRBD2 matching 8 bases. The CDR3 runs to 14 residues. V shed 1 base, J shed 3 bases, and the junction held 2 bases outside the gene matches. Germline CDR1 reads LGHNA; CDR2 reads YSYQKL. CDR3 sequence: CASSQGTGSYEQYF. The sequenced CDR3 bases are TGTGCCAGCAGCCAAGGGACTGGGAGCTATGAACAGTAC.

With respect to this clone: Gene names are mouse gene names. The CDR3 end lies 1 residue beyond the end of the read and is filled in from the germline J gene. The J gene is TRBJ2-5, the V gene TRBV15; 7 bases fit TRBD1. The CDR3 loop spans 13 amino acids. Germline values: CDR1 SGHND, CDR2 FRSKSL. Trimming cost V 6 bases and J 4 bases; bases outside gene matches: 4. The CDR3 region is CASRHRGEDTQYF. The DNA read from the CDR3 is TGTGCCAGCAGGCACAGGGGAGAAGACACCCAGTAC.

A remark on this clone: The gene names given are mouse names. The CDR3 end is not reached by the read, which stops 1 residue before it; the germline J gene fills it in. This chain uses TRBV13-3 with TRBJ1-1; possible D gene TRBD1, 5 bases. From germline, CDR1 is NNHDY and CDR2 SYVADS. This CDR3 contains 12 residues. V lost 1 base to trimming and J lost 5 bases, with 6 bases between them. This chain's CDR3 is CASSDRTTEVFF. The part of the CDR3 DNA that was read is TGTGCCAGCAGTGATAGGACAACAGAAGTCTTC.

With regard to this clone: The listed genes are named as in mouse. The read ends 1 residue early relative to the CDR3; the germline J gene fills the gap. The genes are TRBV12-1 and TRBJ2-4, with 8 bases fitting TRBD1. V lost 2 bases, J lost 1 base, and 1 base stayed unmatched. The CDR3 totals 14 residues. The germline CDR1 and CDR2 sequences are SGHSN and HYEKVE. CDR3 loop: CASSPGQGQNTLYF. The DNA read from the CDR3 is TGTGCCAGCTCTCCGGGACAGGGTCAAAACACCTTGTAC.

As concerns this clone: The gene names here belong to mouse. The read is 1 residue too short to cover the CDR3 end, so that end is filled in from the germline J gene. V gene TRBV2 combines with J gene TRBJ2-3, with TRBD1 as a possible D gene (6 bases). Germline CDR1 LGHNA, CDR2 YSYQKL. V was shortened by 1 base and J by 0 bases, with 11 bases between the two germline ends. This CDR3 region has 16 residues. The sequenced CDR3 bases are TGTGCCAGCAGCCAAGTTCGGACAGCTAGTGCAGAAACGCTGTAT. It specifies CASSQVRTASAETLY. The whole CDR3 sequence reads CASSQVRTASAETLYF.

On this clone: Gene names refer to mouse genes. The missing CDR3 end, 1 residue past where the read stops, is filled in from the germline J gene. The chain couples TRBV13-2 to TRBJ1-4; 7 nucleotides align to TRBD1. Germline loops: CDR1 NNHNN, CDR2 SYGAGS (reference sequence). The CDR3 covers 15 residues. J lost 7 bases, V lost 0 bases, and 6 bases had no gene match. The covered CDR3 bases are TGTGCCAGCGGTGATGCAACAGGGGACCCCGAAAGATTATTT. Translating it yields CASGDATGDPERLF. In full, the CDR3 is CASGDATGDPERLFF.

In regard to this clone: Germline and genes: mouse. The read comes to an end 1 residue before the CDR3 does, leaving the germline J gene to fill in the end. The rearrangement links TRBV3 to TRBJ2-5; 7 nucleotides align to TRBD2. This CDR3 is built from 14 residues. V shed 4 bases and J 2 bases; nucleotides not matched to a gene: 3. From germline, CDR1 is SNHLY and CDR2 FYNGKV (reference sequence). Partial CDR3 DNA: TGTGCCAGCAGCTCGGGACTGATCCAAGACACCCAGTAC. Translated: CASSSGLIQDTQY. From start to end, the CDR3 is CASSSGLIQDTQYF.

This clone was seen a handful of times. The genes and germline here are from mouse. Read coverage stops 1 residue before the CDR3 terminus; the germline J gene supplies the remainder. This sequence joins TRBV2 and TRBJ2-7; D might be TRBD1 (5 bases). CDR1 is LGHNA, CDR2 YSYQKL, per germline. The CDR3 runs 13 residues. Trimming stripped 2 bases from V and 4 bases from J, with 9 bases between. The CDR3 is CASSQRDRYEQYF. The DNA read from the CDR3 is TGTGCCAGCAGCCAAAGAGACAGATATGAACAGTAC.

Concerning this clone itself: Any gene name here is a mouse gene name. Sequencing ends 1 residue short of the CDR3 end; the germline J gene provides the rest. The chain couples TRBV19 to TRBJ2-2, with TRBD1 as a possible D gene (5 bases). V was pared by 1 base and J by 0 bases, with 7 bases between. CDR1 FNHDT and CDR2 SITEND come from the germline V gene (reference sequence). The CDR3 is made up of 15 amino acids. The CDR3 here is CASSIRQPNTGQLYF. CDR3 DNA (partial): TGTGCCAGCAGTATAAGACAGCCAAACACCGGGCAGCTCTAC.

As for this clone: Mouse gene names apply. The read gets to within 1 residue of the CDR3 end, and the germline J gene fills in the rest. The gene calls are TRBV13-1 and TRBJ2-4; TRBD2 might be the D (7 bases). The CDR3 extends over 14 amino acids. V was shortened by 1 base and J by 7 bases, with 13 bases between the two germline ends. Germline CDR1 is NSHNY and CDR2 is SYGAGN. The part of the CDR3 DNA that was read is TGTGCCAGCAGTGATTCTGGGGGCGCGGACACCTTGTAC. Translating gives CASSDSGGADTLY. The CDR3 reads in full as CASSDSGGADTLYF.

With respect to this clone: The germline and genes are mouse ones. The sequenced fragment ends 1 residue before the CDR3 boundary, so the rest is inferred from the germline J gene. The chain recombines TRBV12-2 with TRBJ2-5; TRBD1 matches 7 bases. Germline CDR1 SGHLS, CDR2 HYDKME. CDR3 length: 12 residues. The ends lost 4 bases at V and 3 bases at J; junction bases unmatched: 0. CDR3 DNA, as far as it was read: TGTGCCAGCTCGACAGGGCAAGACACCCAGTAC. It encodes CASSTGQDTQY. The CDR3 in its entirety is CASSTGQDTQYF.

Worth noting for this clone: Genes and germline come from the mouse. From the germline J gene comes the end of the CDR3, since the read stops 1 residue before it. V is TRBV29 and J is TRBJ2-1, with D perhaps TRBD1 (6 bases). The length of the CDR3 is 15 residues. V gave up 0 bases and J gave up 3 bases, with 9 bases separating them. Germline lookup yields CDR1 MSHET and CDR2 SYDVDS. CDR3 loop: CASSLSGGGYAEQFF. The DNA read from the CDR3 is TGTGCTAGCAGTTTATCAGGGGGAGGCTATGCTGAGCAGTTC. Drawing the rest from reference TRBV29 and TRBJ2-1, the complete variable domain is DMKVTQMPRYLIKRMGENVLLECGQDMSHETMYWYRQDPGLGLQLIYISYDVDSNSEGDIPKGYRVSRKKREHFSLILDSAKTNQTSVYFCASSLSGGGYAEQFFGPGTRLTVL.

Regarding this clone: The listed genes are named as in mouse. This chain's CDR3 is CTCSADREREVFF. The DNA read from the CDR3 is TGCACCTGCAGTGCAGACAGGGAGAGAGAAGTCTTC. The chain couples TRBV1 to TRBJ1-1; TRBD1 might be the D (5 bases). Coverage ceases 1 residue before the CDR3 finishes, and the germline J gene fills in the end. CDR1 NSQYPW and CDR2 LRSPGD come from the germline V gene (reference sequence). V was clipped by 0 bases and J by 7 bases, with 9 bases between them. The CDR3 loop spans 13 amino acids.

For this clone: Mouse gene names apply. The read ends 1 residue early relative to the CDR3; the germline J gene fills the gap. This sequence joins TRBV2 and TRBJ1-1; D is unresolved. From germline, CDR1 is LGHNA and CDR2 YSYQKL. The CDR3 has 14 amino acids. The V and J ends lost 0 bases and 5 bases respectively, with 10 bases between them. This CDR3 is CASSQEVQATEVFF. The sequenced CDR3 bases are TGTGCCAGCAGCCAAGAGGTCCAGGCTACAGAAGTCTTC. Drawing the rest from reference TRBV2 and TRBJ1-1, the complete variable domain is DPKIIQKPKYLVAVTGSEKILICEQYLGHNAMYWYRQSAKKPLEFMFSYSYQKLMDNQTASSRFQPQSSKKNHLDLQITALKPDDSATYFCASSQEVQATEVFFGKGTRLTVV.

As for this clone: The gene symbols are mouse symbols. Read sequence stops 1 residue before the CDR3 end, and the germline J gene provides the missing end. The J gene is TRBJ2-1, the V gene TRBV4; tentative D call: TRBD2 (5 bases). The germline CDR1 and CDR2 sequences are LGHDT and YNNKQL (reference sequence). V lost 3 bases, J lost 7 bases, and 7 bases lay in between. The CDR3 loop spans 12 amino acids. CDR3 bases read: TGTGCCAGCAGCTATCTGGGAGCTGAGCAGTTC. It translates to CASSYLGAEQF. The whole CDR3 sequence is CASSYLGAEQFF. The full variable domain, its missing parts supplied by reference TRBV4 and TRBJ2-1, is ETAVFQTPNYHVTQVGNEVSFNCKQTLGHDTMYWYKQDSKKLLKIMFSYNNKQLIVNETVPRRFSPQSSDKAHLNLRIKSVEPEDSAVYLCASSYLGAEQFFGPGTRLTVL.

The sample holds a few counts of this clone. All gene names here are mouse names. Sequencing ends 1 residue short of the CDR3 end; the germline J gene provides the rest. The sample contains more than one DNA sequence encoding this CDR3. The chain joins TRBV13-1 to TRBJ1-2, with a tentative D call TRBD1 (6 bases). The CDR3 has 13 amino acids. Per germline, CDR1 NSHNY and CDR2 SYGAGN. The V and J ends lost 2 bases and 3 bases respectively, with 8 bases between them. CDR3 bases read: TGTGCCAGCAGTGAAGGGGGAGACTCCGACTACACC. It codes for CASSEGGDSDYT. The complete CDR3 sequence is CASSEGGDSDYTF.

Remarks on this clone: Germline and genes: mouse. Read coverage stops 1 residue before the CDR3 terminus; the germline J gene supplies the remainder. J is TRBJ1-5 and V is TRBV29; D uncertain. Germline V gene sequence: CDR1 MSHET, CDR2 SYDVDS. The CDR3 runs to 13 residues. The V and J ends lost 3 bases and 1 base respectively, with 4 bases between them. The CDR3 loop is CASSFGNNQAPLF. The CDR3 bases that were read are TGTGCTAGCAGTTTCGGAAACAACCAGGCTCCGCTT.

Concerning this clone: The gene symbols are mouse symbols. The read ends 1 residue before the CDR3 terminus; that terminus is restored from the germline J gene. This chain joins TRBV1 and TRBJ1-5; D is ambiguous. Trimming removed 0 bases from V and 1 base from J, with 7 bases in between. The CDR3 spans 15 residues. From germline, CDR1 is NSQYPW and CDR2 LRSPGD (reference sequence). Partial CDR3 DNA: TGCACCTGCAGTGCAGACAGACTAAACAACCAGGCTCCGCTT. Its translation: CTCSADRLNNQAPL. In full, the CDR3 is CTCSADRLNNQAPLF. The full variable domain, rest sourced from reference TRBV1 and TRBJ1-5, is VTLLEQNPRWRLVPRGQAVNLRCILKNSQYPWMSWYQQDLQKQLQWLFTLRSPGDKEVKSLPGADYLATRVTDTELRLQVANMSQGRTLYCTCSADRLNNQAPLFGEGTRLSVL.

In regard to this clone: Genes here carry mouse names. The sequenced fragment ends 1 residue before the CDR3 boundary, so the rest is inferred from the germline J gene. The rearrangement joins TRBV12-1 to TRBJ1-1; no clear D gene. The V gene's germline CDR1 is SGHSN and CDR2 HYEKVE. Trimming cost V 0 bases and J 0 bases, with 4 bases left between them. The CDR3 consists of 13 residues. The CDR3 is CASSLVQNTEVFF. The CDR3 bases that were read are TGTGCCAGCTCTCTCGTACAGAACACAGAAGTCTTC.

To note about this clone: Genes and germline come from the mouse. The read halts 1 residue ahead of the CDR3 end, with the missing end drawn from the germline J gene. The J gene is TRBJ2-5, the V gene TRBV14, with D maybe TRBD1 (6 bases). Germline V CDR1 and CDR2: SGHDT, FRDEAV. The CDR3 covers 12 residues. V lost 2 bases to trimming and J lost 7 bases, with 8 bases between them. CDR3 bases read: TGTGCCAGCAGTTTTGGGACAAACACCCAGTAC. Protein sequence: CASSFGTNTQY. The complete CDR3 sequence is CASSFGTNTQYF.

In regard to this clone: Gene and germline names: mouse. The CDR3 reads CSSSSGTGGYEQYF. CDR3 DNA, as far as it was read: TGCTCCAGCAGTTCCGGGACAGGGGGCTATGAACAGTAC. V is TRBV23 and J is TRBJ2-7; the D call TRBD1 from the table was never checked on the DNA. Coverage ceases 1 residue before the CDR3 finishes, and the germline J gene fills in the end. The germline V gene has CDR1 KGHTA and CDR2 FQNQQP. The CDR3 is 14 amino acids.

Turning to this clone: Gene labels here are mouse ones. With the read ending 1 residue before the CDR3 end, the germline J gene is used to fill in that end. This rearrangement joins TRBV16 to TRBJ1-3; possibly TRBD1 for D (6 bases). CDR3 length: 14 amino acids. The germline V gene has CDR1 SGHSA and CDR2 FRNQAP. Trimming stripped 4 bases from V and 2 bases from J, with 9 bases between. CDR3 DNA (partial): TGTGCAAGCAGCTCCGGGACACCTGGAAATACGCTCTAT. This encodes CASSSGTPGNTLY. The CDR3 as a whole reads CASSSGTPGNTLYF.

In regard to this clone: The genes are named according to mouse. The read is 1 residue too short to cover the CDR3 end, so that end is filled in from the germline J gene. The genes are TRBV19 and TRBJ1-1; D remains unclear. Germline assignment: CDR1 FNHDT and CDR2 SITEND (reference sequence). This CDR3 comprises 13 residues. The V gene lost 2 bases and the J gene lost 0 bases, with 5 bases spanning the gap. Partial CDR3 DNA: TGTGCCAGCAGTATCCCCTCAAACACAGAAGTCTTC. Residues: CASSIPSNTEVF. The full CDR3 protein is CASSIPSNTEVFF.

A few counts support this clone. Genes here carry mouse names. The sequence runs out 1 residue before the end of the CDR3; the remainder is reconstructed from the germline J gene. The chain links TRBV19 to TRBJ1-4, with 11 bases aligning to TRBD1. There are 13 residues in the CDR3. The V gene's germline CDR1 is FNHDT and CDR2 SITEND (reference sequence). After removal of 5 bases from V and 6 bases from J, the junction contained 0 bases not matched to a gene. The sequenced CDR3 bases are TGTGCCAGCAGGGGACAGGGGGACGAAAGATTATTT. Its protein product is CASRGQGDERLF. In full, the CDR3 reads CASRGQGDERLFF. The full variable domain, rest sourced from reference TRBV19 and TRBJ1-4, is GGIITQTPKFLIGQEGQKLTLKCQQNFNHDTMYWYRQDSGKGLRLIYYSITENDLQKGDLSEGYDASREKKSSFSLTVTSAQKNEMAVFLCASRGQGDERLFFGHGTKLSVL.

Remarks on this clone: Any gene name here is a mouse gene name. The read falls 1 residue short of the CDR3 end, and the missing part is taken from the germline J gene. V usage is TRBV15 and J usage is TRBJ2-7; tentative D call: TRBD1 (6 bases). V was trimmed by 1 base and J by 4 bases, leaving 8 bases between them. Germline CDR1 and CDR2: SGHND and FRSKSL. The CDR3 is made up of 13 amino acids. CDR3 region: CASSLGGQYEQYF. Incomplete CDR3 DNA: TGTGCCAGCAGTTTAGGGGGACAATATGAACAGTAC.

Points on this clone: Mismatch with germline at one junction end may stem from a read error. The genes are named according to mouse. CDR3 in amino acids: CASGDALGGNYAEQFF. The part of the CDR3 DNA that was read is TGTGCCAGCGGTGATGCCCTGGGGGGGAACTATGCTGAGCAGTTC. The rearrangement links TRBV13-1 to TRBJ2-1; 9 bases agree with TRBD2. The CDR3 extends 1 residue past the end of the read, so its final part is completed from the germline J gene. The length of the CDR3 is 16 residues. Germline V gene lookup returns CDR1 NSHNY and CDR2 SYGAGN.

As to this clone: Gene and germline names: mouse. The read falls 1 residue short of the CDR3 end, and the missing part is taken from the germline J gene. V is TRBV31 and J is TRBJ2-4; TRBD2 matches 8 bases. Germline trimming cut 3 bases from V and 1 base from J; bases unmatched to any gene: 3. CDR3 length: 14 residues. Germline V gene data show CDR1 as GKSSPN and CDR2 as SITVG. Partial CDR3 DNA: TGTGCCTGGAGCCAACTGGGGGGTCAAAACACCTTGTAC. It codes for CAWSQLGGQNTLY. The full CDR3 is CAWSQLGGQNTLYF.